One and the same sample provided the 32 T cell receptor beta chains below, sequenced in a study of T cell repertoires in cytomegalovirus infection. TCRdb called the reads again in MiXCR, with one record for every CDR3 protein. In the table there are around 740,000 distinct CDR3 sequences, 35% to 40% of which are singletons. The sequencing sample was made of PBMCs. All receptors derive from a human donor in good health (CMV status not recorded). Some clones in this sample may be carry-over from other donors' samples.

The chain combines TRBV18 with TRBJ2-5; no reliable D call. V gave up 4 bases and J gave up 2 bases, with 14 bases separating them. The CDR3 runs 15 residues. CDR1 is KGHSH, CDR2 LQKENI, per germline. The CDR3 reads CASSRHLGSQETQYF. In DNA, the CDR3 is TGTGCCAGCTCACGGCACCTCGGGTCACAAGAGACCCAGTACTTC.

For the CDR3, the DNA is TGTGCCAGCAGTGCCTCAGGGTTCTACGAGCAGTACTTC. It codes for CASSASGFYEQYF. The chain couples TRBV6-5 to TRBJ2-7; TRBD1 might be the D (5 bases). Germline lookup yields CDR1 MNHEY and CDR2 SVGAGI. Trimming stripped 5 bases from V and 3 bases from J, with 11 bases between. This CDR3 is built from 13 residues.

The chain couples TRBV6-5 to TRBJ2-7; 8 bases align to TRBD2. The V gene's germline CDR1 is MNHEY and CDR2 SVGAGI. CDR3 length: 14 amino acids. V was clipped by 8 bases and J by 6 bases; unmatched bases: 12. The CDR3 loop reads CASSLSGGRSEQYF. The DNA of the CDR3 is TGTGCCAGCTCCTTGAGCGGCGGGAGGAGCGAGCAGTACTTC.

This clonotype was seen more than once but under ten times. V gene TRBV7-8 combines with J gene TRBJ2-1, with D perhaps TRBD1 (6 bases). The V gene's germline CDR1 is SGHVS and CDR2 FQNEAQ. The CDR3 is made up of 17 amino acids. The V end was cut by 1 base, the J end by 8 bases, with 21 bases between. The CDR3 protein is CASSLDIPQQGMDEQFF. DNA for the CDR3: TGTGCCAGCAGCTTAGACATTCCCCAGCAGGGGATGGATGAGCAGTTCTTC. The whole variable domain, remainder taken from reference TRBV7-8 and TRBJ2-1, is GAGVSQSPRYKVAKRGQDVALRCDPISGHVSLFWYQQALGQGPEFLTYFQNEAQLDKSGLPSDRFFAERPEGSVSTLKIQRTQQEDSAVYLCASSLDIPQQGMDEQFFGPGTRLTVL.

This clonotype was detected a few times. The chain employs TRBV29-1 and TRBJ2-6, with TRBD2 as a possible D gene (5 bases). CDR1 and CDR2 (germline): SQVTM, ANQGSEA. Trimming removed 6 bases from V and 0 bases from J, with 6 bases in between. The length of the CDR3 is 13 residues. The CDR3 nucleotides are TGCAGCGTCGAGGGCTCTGGGGCCAACGTCCTGACTTTC. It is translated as CSVEGSGANVLTF.

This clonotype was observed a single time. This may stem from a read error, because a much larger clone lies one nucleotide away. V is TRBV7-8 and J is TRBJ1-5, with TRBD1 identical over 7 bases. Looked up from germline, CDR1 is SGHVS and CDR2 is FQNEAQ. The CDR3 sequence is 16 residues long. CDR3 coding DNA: TGTGTCAGCAGCCCACACCGGGACAGAAGCAATCAGCCCCAGCATTTT. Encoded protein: CVSSPHRDRSNQPQHF.

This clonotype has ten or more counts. The CDR3 reads CASSQVGEKLFF. For the CDR3, the DNA is TGCGCCAGCAGCCAAGTTGGGGAAAAACTGTTTTTT. V and J are TRBV4-1 and TRBJ1-4; D gene unclear. Trimming removed 1 base from V and 8 bases from J, with 5 bases in between. Germline CDR1 is MGHRA and CDR2 is YSYEKL. This CDR3 has 12 residues.

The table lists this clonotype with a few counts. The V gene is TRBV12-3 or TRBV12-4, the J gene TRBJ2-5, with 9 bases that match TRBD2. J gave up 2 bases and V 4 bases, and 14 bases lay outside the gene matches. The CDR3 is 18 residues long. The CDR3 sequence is CASSSGQRVSGGQETQYF. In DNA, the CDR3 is TGTGCCAGCAGTTCTGGCCAGAGAGTTAGCGGGGGACAAGAGACCCAGTACTTC.

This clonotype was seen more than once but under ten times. DNA of the CDR3: TGTGCCAGCAGGGGGACAGGGAATGCGAATGAAAAACTGTTTTTT. Translated: CASRGTGNANEKLFF. The V and J genes are TRBV2 and TRBJ1-4, with 9 bases lining up with TRBD1. V was clipped by 6 bases and J by 5 bases; unmatched bases: 7. Germline loops: CDR1 SNHLY, CDR2 FYNNEI. The CDR3 covers 15 residues.

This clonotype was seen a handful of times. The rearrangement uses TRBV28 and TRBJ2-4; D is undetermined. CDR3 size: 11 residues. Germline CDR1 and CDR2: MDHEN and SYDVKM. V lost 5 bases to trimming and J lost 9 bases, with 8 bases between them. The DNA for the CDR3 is TGTGCCAGCAGTAAAGGCTTCATTCAGTACTTC. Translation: CASSKGFIQYF.

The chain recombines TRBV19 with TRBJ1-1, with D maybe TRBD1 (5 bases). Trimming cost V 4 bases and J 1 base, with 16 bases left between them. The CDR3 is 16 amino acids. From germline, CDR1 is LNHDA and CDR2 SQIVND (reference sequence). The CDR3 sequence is CASSSRGARGNTEAFF. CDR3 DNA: TGTGCCAGTAGTAGCCGAGGCGCGAGGGGGAACACTGAAGCTTTCTTT.

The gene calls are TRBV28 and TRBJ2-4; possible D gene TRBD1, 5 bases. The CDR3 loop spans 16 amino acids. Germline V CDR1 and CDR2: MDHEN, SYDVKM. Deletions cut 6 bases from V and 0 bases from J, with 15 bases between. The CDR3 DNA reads TGTGCCAGCAGCCCCGAGTGGGGCATAGCCAAAAACATTCAGTACTTC. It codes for CASSPEWGIAKNIQYF.

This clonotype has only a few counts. Written as DNA, the CDR3 is TGTGCCAGCACCCGTATAGCGGGAGTGGCAGATACGCAGTATTTT. This translates into CASTRIAGVADTQYF. The chain employs TRBV12-3 or TRBV12-4 and TRBJ2-3; 9 nucleotides line up with TRBD2. The CDR3 is 15 amino acids. The ends lost 7 bases at V and 4 bases at J; junction bases unmatched: 9.

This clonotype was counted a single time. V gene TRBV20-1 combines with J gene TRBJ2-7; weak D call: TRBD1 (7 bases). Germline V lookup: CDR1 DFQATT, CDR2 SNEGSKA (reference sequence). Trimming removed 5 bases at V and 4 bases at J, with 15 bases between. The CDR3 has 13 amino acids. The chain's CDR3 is CSAWGDSSYEQYF. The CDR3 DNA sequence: TGCAGTGCTTGGGGGGACAGCAGTTACGAGCAGTACTTC.

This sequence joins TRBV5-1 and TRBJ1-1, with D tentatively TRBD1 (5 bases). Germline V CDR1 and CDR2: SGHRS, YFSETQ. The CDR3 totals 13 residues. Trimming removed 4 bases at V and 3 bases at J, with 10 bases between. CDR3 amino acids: CASSRGMDTEAFF. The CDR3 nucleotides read TGCGCCAGCAGCCGGGGGATGGACACTGAAGCTTTCTTT.

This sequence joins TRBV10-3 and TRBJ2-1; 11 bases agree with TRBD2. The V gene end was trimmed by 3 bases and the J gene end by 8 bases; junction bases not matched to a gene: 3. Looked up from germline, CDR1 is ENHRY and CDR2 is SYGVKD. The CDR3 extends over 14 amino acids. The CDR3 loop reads CAISDSGGAYEQFF. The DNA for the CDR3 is TGTGCCATCAGTGATAGCGGGGGGGCCTATGAGCAGTTCTTC.

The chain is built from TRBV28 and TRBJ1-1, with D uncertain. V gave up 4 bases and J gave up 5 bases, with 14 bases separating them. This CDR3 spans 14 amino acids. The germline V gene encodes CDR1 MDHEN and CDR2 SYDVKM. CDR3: CASSSRKWRTEAFF. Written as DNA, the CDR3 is TGTGCCAGCAGTTCTCGGAAGTGGCGGACTGAAGCTTTCTTT.

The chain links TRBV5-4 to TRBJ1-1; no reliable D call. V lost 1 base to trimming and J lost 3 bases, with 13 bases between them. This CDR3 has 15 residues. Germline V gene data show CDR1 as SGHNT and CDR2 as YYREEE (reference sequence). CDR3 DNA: TGTGCCAGCAGCTTGTCCCCGACGCGGGACACTGAAGCTTTCTTT. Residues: CASSLSPTRDTEAFF. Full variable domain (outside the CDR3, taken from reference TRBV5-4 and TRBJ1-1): ETGVTQSPTHLIKTRGQQVTLRCSSQSGHNTVSWYQQALGQGPQFIFQYYREEENGRGNFPPRFSGLQFPNYSSELNVNALELDDSALYLCASSLSPTRDTEAFFGQGTRLTVV.

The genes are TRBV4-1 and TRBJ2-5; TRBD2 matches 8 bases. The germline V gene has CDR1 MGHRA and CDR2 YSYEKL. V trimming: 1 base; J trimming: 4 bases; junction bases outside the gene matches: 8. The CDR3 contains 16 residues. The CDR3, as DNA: TGCGCCAGCAGCCAAGTTAGCGGGGTGGATGGAGAGACCCAGTACTTC. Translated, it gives CASSQVSGVDGETQYF.

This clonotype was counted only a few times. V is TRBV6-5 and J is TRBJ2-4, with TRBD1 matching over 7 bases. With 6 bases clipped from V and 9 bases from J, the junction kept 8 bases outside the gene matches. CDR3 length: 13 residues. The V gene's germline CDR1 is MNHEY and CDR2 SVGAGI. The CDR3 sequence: CASSPKTGSIQYF. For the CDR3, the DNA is TGTGCCAGCAGCCCAAAGACAGGGAGCATTCAGTACTTC.

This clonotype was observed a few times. The CDR3 coding sequence is TGTGCCAGCAGCTTAGCACAGCATGAGCAGTTCTTC. It yields the protein CASSLAQHEQFF. The rearrangement links TRBV7-8 to TRBJ2-1; D is ambiguous. CDR3 length: 12 amino acids. V was trimmed by 0 bases and J by 8 bases, leaving 5 bases between them. Germline CDR1 and CDR2: SGHVS and FQNEAQ.

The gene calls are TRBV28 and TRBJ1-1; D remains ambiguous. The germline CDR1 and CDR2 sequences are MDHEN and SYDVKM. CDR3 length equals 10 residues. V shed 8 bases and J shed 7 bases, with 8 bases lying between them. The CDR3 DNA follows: TGTGCCAGCGCGAGAGTTGAAGCTTTCTTT. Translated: CASARVEAFF.

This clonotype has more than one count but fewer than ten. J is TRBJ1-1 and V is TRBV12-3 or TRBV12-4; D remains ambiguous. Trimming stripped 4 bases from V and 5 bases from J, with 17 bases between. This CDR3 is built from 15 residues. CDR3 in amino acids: CASSSAAVVGTEAFF. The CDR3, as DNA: TGTGCCAGCAGTTCTGCAGCGGTAGTCGGGACTGAAGCTTTCTTT.

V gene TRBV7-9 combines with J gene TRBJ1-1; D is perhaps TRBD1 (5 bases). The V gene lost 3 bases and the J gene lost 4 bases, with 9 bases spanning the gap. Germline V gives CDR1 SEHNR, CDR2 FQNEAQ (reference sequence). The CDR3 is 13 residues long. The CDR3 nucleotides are TGTGCCAGCAGCTTCGGCAGGGCCACTGAAGCTTTCTTT. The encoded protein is CASSFGRATEAFF.

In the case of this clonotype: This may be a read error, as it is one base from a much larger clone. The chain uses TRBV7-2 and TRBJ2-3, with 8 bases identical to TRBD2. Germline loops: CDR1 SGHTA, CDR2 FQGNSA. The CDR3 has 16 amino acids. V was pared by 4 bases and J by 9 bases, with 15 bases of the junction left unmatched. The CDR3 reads CASSSHSGSRSETQYF. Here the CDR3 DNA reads TGTGCCAGCAGCTCTCACAGCGGGAGCAGATCGGAGACGCAGTATTTT.

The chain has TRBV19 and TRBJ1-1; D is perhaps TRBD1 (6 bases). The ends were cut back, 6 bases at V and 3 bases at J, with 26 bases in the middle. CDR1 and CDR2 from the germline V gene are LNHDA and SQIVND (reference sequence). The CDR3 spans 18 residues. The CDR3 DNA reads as TGTGCCAGTAGCAGCTTCTATCACTCAGGGGCTGGGGACACTGAAGCTTTCTTT. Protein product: CASSSFYHSGAGDTEAFF.

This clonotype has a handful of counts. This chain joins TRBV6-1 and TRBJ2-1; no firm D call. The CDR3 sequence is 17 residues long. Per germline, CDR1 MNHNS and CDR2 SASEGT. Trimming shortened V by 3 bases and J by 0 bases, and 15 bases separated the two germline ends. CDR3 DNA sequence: TGTGCCAGCAGTGATTGGGCAATCACGAGCTCCTACAATGAGCAGTTCTTC. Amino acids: CASSDWAITSSYNEQFF.

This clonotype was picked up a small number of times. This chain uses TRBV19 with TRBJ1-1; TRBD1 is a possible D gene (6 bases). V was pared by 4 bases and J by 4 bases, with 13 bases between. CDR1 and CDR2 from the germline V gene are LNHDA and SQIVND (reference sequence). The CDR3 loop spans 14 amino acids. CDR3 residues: CASSKQGGGTEAFF. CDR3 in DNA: TGTGCCAGTAGTAAACAGGGAGGGGGCACTGAAGCTTTCTTT.

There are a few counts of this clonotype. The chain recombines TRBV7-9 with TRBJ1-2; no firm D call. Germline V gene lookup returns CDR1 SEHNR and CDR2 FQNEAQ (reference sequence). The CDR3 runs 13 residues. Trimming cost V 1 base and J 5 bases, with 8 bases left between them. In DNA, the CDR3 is TGTGCCAGCAGCTTAGACGCCCCATATGGCTACACCTTC. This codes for CASSLDAPYGYTF.

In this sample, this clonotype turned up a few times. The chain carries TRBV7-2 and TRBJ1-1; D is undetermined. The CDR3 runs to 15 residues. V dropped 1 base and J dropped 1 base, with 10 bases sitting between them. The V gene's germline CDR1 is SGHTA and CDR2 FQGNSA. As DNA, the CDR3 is TGTGCCAGCAGCTTAGATTGGCAGCCGAACACTGAAGCTTTCTTT. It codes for CASSLDWQPNTEAFF. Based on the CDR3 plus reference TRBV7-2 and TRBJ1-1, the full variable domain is GAGVSQSPSNKVTEKGKDVELRCDPISGHTALYWYRQSLGQGLEFLIYFQGNSAPDKSGLPSDRFSAERTGGSVSTLTIQRTQQEDSAVYLCASSLDWQPNTEAFFGQGTRLTVV.

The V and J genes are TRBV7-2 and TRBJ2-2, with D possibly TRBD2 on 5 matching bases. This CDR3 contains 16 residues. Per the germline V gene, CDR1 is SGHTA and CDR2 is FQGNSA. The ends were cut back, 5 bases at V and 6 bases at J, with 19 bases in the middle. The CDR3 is CASSQLEGTAAGELFF. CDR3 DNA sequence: TGTGCCAGCAGCCAACTAGAGGGTACTGCCGCCGGGGAGCTGTTTTTT.

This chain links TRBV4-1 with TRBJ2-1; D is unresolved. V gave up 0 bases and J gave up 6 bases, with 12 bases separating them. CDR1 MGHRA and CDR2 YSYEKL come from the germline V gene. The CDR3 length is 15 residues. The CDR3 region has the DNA TGCGCCAGCAGCCAAGACGCATCTCCCCGCAATGAGCAGTTCTTC. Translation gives CASSQDASPRNEQFF.